The clone carrying this TCR beta chain was picked up a small number of times. Its matching antigen is unknown. This record comes from a study of T cells after yellow fever vaccination. Study-wide points: Clones from primary vaccination mostly reappeared after the booster (around 97% CD4, approximately 86% CD8).

CDR1 is SGHTA, CDR2 FQGNSA, per germline. The V segment lost 5 bases and the J segment 5 bases; nucleotides outside the gene matches: 10. The CDR3 runs to 15 residues. 5'RACE template switching produced TCR cDNA carrying a universal primer site and UMIs. TCRdb called the 5' RACE reads again in MiXCR, with one record for every CDR3 protein. Of 300,000 or so distinct CDR3 sequences in the sample, approximately 8% are singletons; the top ten hold about 16%. The receptor's source is a man between 18 and 29 years old who received the YFV17D yellow fever vaccine. The material sequenced was PBMCs, taken about 41 days after the first yellow fever vaccination. The rearrangement links TRBV7-2 to TRBJ2-5; 8 bases match TRBD1. The CDR3 loop is CASSTRQGWWETQYF. CDR3 coding DNA: TGTGCCAGCAGCACCCGACAGGGGTGGTGGGAGACCCAGTACTTC.